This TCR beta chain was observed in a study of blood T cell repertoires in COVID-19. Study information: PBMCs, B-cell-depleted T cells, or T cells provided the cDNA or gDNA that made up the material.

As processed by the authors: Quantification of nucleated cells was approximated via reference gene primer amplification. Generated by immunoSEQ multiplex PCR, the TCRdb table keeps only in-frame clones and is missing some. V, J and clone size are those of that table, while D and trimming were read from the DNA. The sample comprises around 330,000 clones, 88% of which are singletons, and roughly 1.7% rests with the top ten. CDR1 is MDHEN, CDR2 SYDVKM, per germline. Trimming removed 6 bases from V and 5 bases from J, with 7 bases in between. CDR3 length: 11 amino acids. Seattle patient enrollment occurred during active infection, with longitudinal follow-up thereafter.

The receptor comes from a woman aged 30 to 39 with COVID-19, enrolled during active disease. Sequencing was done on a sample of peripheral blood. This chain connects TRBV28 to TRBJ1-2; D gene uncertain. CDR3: CASRENYGYTF. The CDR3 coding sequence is TGTGCCAGCAGGGAGAATTATGGCTACACCTTC.